One T cell receptor (beta chain) is described in this entry. The antigen is not known. The data were obtained in a study of T cell repertoires and HLA-DP antigens. Findings and caveats of the study: Responder cells were total CD4+ cells with a HeLa antigen-presenting system.

Amplification used primers for 54 TRBV and 13 TRBJ segments. Each pre-culture CD4+ sample aimed for hundreds of thousands of T cell genomes at deep resolution. Assay used: immunoSEQ multiplex PCR; TCRdb lists only in-frame clones, some missing. Of about 110,000 clones in the sample, 85% to 95% were seen once. V gave up 4 bases and J gave up 7 bases, with 13 bases separating them. Germline V CDR1 and CDR2: MGHRA, YSYEKL. This CDR3 region has 14 residues. This clonotype was sampled from a woman aged 18-29 years in good health and CMV-seronegative. The gene calls are TRBV4-1 and TRBJ1-4; D is possibly TRBD1 (5 bases). What was sequenced was CD4+ T cells from PBMCs. The CDR3 coding sequence is TGCGCCAGCAGCCGCTTATCCGGGGGTGAAAAACTGTTTTTT. It yields the protein CASSRLSGGEKLFF.